This T cell receptor beta chain originates from a study of OX40 agonist ivuxolimab in advanced cancers. Study details: It was ivuxolimab, an agonistic anti-OX40 (CD134) antibody, that patients were treated with. Study results and caveats: Determination of antigen specificity was not performed for the expanded peripheral T cells.

The method was immunoSEQ multiplex PCR; TCRdb's version includes in-frame clones alone and lacks a portion of them. The sample includes approximately 13,000 clones, about four fifths of them seen just once. Blood draws occurred at baseline, cycle 4 day 1, and cycle 7 day 1. In regard to this clone: Its antigen is unidentified.

The CDR3 has 14 residues. Germline V gene data show CDR1 as SNHLY and CDR2 as FYNNEI. The ends lost 3 bases at V and 5 bases at J; junction bases unmatched: 6. The sample here was CD4+ or CD8+ T cells sorted from blood, taken in a trial of the OX40 agonist ivuxolimab. This receptor was obtained from an adult with an advanced solid tumor such as melanoma, head and neck, liver or kidney cancer. The chain combines TRBV2 with TRBJ2-7; 8 nucleotides agree with TRBD1. Here the CDR3 reads CASSDQGAQDEQYF. DNA for the CDR3: TGTGCCAGCAGTGACCAGGGGGCGCAAGACGAGCAGTACTTC.